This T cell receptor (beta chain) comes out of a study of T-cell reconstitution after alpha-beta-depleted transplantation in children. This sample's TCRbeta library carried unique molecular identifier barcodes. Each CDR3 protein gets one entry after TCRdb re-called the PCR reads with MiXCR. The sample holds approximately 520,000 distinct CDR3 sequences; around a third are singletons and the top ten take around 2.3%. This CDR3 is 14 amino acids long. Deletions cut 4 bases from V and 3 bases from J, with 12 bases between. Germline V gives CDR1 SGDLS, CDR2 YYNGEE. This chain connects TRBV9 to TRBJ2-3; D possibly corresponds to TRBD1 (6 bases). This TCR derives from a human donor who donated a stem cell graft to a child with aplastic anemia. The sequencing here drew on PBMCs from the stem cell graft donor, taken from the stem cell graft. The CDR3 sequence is CASSSPGHTDTQYF. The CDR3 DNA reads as TGTGCCAGCAGCAGCCCGGGACATACAGATACGCAGTATTTT.